The T cell receptor beta chain described here comes from a study of cytomegalovirus exposure and HLA in healthy donors. Across the whole study: In an early release, HLA-typed donors contributed 75 million to 85 million unique TCR sequences. General study findings and limits: Within an earlier analysis, most TCR beta V segments proved productive either about 90% or about 30% of the time.

On this clone itself: Its target is not known.

The PCR was carried out with 60 Vbeta primers and 13 Jbeta primers. Method: immunoSEQ multiplex PCR; TCRdb's copy keeps in-frame clones and lacks some. The sample includes nearly 110,000 clones, approximately 76% of them seen just once. Per the germline V gene, CDR1 is MNHNS and CDR2 is SASEGT. V lost 2 bases, J lost 6 bases, and 17 bases lay in between. This CDR3 spans 16 amino acids. There were likely unrecorded immune exposures, though donors were nominally healthy when sampled. This clonotype was obtained from a man younger than 35 in good health and CMV-seronegative. The sequencing sample was made of PBMCs. The chain combines TRBV6-1 with TRBJ2-1; the D gene is possibly TRBD1 (6 bases). In DNA, the CDR3 is TGTGCCAGCAGTGAAATGGGCAGGGGCGTCTCCAATGAGCAGTTCTTC. Translated: CASSEMGRGVSNEQFF.